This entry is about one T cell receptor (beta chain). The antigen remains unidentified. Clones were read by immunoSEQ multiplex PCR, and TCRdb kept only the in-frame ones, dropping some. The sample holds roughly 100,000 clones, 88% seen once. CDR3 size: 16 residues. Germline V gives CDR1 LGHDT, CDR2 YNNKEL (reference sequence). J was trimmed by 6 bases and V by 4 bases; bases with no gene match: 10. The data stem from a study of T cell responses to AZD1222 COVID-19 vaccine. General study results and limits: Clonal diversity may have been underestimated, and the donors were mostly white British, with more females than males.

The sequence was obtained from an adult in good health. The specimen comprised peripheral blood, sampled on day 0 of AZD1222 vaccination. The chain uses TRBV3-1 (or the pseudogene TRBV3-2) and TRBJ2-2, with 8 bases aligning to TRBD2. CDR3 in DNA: TGTGCCAGCAGCCGCGCCGGGACTAGTACCTCCGGGGAGCTGTTTTTT. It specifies CASSRAGTSTSGELFF.